This T cell receptor (beta chain) was recovered during a study of blood T cell repertoires in COVID-19. Turning to the study itself: The cDNA or gDNA used as material had been derived from T cells, B-cell-depleted T cells, or PBMCs.

Under the authors' procedure: Counts of nucleated cells, estimated from reference gene primer amplification, were obtained. Produced via immunoSEQ multiplex PCR; TCRdb's table is partial and in-frame only. The DNA gave D and trimming, while V, J and clone size come from that table. The sample records about 390,000 clones, around nine tenths being singletons. Ages ranged from roughly 18 to 95 years, with residence in some 25 US areas. The clonotype comes from a woman aged 50 to 60 who had recovered from COVID-19. Sequencing was performed on PBMCs or T cells enriched from blood (not recorded which).

The CDR3 here is CASSPYSTGQEGNEQFF. CDR3 nucleotides: TGTGCCAGCTCACCATATAGTACCGGACAGGAGGGCAATGAGCAGTTCTTC. J is TRBJ2-1 and V is TRBV18; tentatively, D is TRBD1 (7 bases). Germline-derived CDR1 and CDR2 are KGHSH and LQKENI. The CDR3 extends over 17 amino acids. Trimming shortened V by 2 bases and J by 6 bases, and 20 bases separated the two germline ends.